A selection of T cell receptor beta chains follows, all from one sample in a study of control samples from healthy donors and cancer patients. Clones were read by immunoSEQ multiplex PCR, and TCRdb kept only the in-frame ones, dropping some. The data hold 120,000 to 150,000 clones, with 75% to 95% observed a single time. Input material: blood. These receptors were taken from a man younger than 35 in good health. CDR3s include the opening cysteine and the closing phenylalanine or tryptophan. Only part of the rows carry a size: once, few, many, or a class if the clone is expanded.

clone_size,v_call,cdr3_aa
-,TRBV11-2,CASSFGWGTGELFF
few,TRBV9,CASSAFSGVDTQYF
-,TRBV3-1/TRBV3-2,CASSQEPQGRYF
few,TRBV11-3,CASSLARSRTDTQYF
-,TRBV3-1/TRBV3-2,CASSRSGQPQHF
-,TRBV2,CASSEEETQYF
-,TRBV9,CASSERGTGTGNTIYF
-,TRBV5-1,CASSPTGAYTEAFF
-,TRBV7-9,CASSSGQGGSYGYTF
-,TRBV7-3,CASSRRRQDPFEAFF
-,TRBV7-6,CASSVGTGGNTEAFF
-,TRBV3-1/TRBV3-2,CASSRSGVIKNIQYF
once,TRBV10-1,CASSESSCSGGGYTF
once,TRBV19,CASSSDKPSSYNSPLHF
-,TRBV5-1,CASSLNQETQYF
-,TRBV19,CASSQNRESNQPQHF
-,TRBV19,CATREDRGFYYGYTF
-,TRBV9,CASSVGPYGSYEQYF
-,TRBV19,CASSIGAGPSGGYTF
few,TRBV27,CASSWGTDSNQPQHF
-,TRBV28,CASSFDRPDTEAFF
-,TRBV28,CASNQLGGRYTEAFF
few,TRBV5-1,CASSSGELYSNQPQHF
-,TRBV6-1,CASSEGDTASYEQYF
-,TRBV7-9,CASSSPDRAVREQYF
-,TRBV5-1,CASSGQGDPYEQYF
-,TRBV5-6,CASSFWGNTEAFF
-,TRBV6-2/TRBV6-3,CASSYSNGGSYNEQFF
-,TRBV25-1,CASSDGTAYQPQHF
-,TRBV24-1,CATSDLDTGSNQPQHF
-,TRBV7-2,CASSLSLGMDQPQHF
-,TRBV7-2,CASSYLVGTFGNEQFF
once,TRBV19,CASSTARRGDTQYF
once,TRBV6-4,CASSDYEQYF
-,TRBV28,CASSLWAGGGTYEQYF
-,TRBV25-1,CASSEFRGSEAFF
once,TRBV12-3/TRBV12-4,CASSLGHLQPQHF
-,TRBV27,CASSPPTNTDTQYF
-,TRBV4-1,CASSQRTGLTDTQYF
once,TRBV5-6,CASSLYRDKNTQYF
few,TRBV7-8,CASSYLPAAPEAFF
-,TRBV19,CASSIGGRIGETQYF